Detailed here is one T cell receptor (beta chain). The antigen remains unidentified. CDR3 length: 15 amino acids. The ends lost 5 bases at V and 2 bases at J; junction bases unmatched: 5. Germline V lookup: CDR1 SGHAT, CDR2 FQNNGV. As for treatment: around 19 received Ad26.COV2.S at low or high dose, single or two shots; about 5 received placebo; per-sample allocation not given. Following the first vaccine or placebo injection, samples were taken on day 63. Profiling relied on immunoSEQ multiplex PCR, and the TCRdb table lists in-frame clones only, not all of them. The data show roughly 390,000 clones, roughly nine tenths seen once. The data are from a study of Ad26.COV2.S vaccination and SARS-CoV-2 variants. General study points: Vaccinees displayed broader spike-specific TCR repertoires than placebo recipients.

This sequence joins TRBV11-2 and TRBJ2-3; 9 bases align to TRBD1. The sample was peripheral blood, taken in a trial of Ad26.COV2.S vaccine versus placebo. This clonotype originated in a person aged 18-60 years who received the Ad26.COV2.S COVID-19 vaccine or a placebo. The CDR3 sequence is CASSPGQGNTDTQYF. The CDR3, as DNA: TGTGCCAGCAGCCCGGGACAGGGCAACACAGATACGCAGTATTTT.